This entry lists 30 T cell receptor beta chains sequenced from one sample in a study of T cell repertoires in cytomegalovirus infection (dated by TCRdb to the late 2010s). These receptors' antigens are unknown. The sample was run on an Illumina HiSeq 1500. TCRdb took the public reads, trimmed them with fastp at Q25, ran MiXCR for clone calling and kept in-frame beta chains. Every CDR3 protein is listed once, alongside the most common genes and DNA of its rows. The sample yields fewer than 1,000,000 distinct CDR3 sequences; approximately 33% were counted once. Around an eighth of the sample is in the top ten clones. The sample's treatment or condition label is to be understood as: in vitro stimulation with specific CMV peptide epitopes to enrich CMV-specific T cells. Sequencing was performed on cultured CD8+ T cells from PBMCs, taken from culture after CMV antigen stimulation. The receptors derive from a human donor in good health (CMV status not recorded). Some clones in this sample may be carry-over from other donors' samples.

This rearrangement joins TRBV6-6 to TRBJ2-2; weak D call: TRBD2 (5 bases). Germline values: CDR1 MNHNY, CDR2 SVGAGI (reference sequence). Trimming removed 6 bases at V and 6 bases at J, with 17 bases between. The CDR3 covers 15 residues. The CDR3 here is CASSFEGPDAGELFF. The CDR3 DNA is TGTGCCAGCAGCTTTGAGGGTCCCGACGCCGGGGAGCTGTTTTTT.

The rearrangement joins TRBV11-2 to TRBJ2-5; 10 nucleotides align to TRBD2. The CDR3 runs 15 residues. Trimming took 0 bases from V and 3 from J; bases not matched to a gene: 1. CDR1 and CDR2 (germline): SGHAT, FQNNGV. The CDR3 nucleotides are TGTGCCAGCAGCTTAGAAACTAGCGGGGAAGAGACCCAGTACTTC. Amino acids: CASSLETSGEETQYF.

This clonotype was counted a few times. The CDR3 region has the DNA TGCAGCGCGCTGGGTTATAAGCCAGATACGCAGTATTTT. Translated: CSALGYKPDTQYF. This chain uses TRBV29-1 with TRBJ2-3; D unresolved. Germline values: CDR1 SQVTM, CDR2 ANQGSEA. This CDR3 is 13 amino acids long. V was pared by 7 bases and J by 4 bases, with 15 bases between.

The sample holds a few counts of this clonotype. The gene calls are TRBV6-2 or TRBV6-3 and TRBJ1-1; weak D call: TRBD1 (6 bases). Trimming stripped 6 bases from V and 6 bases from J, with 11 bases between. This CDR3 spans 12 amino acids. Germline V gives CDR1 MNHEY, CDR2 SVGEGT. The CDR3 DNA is TGTGCCAGCAGCGACGGGGGGCCTGAAGCTTTCTTT. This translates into CASSDGGPEAFF.

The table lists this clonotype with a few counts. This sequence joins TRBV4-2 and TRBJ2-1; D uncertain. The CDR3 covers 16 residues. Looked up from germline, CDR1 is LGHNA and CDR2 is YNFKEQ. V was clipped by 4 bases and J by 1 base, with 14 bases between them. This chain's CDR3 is CASSRGFSPSYNEQFF. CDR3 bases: TGTGCCAGCAGCCGGGGATTCTCGCCTTCCTACAATGAGCAGTTCTTC.

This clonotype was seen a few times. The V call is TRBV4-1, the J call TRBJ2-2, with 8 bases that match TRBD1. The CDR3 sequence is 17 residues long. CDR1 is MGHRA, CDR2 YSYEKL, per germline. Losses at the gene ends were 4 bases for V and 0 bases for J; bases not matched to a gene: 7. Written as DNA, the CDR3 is TGCGCCAGCAGCCGTTCGCAGGGGGCGTCGAACACCGGGGAGCTGTTTTTT. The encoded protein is CASSRSQGASNTGELFF.

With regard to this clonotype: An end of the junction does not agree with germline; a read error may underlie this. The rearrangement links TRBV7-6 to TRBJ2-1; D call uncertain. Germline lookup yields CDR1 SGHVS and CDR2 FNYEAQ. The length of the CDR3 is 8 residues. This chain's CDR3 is CASSCQLF. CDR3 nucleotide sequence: TGTGCCAGCAGCTGCCAGCTCTTC.

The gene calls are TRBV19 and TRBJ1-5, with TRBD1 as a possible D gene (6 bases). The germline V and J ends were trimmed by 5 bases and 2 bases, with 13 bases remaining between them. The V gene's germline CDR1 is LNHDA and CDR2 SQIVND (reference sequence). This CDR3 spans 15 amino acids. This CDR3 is CASSPRTEGNQPQHF. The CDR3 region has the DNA TGTGCCAGTAGTCCCAGGACAGAGGGCAATCAGCCCCAGCATTTT.

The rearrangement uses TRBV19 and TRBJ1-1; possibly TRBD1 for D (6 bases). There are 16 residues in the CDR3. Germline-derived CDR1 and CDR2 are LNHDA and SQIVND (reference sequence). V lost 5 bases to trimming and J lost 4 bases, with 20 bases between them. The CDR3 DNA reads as TGTGCCAGTAGTCCCATTCGGGGGGCGCTGAGCACTGAAGCTTTCTTT. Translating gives CASSPIRGALSTEAFF.

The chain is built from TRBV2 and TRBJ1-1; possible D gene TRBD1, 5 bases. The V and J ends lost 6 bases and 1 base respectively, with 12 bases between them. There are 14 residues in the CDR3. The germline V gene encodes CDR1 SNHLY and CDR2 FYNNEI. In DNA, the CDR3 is TGTGCCAGCAGAGGAGGGGAGAGGAACACTGAAGCTTTCTTT. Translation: CASRGGERNTEAFF. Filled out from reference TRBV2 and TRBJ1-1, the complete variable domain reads EPEVTQTPSHQVTQMGQEVILRCVPISNHLYFYWYRQILGQKVEFLVSFYNNEISEKSEIFDDQFSVERPDGSNFTLKIRSTKLEDSAMYFCASRGGERNTEAFFGQGTRLTVV.

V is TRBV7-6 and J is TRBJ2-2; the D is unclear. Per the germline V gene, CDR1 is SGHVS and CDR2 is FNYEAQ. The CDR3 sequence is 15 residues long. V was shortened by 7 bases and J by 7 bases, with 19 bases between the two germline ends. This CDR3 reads CASTEVVGLVGELFF. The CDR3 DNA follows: TGTGCCAGCACCGAAGTTGTCGGGCTGGTCGGGGAGCTGTTTTTT.

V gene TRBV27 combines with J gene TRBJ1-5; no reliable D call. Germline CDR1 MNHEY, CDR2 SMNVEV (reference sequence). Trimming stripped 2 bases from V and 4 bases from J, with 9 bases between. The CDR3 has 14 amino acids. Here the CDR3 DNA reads TGTGCCAGCAGTTTAAGGAGGGAGAATCAGCCCCAGCATTTT. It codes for CASSLRRENQPQHF.

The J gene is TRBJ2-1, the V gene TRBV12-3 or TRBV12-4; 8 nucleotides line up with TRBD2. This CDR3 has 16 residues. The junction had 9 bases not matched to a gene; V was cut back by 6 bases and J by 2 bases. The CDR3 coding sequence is TGTGCCAGCAGCCCTTGGGGGCGGGGGGCCTACAATGAGCAGTTCTTC. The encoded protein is CASSPWGRGAYNEQFF.

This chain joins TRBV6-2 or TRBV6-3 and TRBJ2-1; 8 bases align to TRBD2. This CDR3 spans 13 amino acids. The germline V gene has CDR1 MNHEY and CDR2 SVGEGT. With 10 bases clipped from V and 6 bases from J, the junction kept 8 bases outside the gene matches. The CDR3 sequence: CATHSGEGNEQFF. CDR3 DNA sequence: TGTGCCACCCATAGCGGGGAGGGCAATGAGCAGTTCTTC.

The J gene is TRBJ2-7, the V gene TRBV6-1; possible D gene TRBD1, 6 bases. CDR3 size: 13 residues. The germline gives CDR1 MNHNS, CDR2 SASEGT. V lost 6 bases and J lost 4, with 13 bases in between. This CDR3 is CASSSDSFYEQYF. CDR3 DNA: TGTGCCAGCAGCTCGGACAGCTTTTACGAGCAGTACTTC.

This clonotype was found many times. As DNA, the CDR3 is TGTGCCAGCAGCTTAGAAGAGTCGGGCAATCAGCCCCAGCATTTT. Its translation is CASSLEESGNQPQHF. V usage is TRBV7-2 and J usage is TRBJ1-5, with D unclear. The V and J ends lost 1 base and 2 bases respectively, with 9 bases between them. CDR3 length: 15 residues. Germline CDR1 reads SGHTA; CDR2 reads FQGNSA.

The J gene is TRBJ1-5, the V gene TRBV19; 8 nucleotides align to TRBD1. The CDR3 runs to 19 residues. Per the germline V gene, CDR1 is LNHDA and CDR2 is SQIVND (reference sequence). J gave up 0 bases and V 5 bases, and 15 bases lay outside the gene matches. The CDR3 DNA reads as TGTGCCAGTAGTGACCGGGACAGGTTCCGAACTTATAGCAATCAGCCCCAGCATTTT. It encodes CASSDRDRFRTYSNQPQHF.

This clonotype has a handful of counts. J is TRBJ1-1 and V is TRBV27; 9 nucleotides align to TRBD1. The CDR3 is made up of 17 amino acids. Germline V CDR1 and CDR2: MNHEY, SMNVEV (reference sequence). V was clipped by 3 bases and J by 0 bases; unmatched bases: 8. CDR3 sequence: CASSFAQGAPMNTEAFF. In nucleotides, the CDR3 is TGTGCCAGCAGTTTCGCACAGGGGGCCCCCATGAACACTGAAGCTTTCTTT.

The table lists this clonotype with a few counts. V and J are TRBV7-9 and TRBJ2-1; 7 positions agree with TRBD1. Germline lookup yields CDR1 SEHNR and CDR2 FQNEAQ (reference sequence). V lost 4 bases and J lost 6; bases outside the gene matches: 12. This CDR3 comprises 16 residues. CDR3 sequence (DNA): TGTGCCAGCAGCTCATGGGCACAGGGGATTGTCAATGAGCAGTTCTTC. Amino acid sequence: CASSSWAQGIVNEQFF.

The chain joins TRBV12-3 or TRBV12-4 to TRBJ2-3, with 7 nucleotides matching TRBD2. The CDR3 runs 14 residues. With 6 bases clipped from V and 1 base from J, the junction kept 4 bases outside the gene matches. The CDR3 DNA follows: TGTGCCAGCAGAAGGGACTACCGCACAGATACGCAGTATTTT. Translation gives CASRRDYRTDTQYF.

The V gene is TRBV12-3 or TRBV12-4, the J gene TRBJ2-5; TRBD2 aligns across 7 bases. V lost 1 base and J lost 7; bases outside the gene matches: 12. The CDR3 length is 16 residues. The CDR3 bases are TGTGCCAGCAGTTTAGTTGGGGGGGGGAACTTGGGGACCCAGTACTTC. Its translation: CASSLVGGGNLGTQYF.

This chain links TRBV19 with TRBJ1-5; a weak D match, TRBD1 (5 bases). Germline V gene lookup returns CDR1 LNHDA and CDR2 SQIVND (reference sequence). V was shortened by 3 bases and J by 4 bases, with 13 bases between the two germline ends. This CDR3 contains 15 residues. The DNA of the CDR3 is TGTGCCAGTAGTATGTGGGACCTTGGGAATCAGCCCCAGCATTTT. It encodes CASSMWDLGNQPQHF.

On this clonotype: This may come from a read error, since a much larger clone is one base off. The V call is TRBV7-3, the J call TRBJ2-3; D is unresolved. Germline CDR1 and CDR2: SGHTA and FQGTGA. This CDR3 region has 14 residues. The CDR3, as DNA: TGTGCCAGCAGCTTACAACCTTCCACAGATACGCGGTATTTT. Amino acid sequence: CASSLQPSTDTRYF.

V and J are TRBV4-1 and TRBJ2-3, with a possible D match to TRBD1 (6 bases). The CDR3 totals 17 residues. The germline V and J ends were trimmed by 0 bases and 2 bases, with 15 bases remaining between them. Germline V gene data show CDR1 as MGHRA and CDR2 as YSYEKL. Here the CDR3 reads CASSQEPTGDLTDTQYF. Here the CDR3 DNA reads TGCGCCAGCAGCCAAGAGCCGACAGGCGACCTCACAGATACGCAGTATTTT.

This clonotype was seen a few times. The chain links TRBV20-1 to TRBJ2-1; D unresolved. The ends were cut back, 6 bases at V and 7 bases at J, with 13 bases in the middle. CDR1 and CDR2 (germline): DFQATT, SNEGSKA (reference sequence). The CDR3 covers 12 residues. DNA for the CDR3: TGCAGTGCCGATATGATGGAAAATGAGCAGTTCTTC. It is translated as CSADMMENEQFF.

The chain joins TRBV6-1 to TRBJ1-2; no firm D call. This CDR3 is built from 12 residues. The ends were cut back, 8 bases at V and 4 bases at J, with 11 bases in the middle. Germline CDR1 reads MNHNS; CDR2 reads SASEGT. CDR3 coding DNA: TGTGCCAGCCCAAGACAAATCTATGGCTACACCTTC. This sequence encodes CASPRQIYGYTF.

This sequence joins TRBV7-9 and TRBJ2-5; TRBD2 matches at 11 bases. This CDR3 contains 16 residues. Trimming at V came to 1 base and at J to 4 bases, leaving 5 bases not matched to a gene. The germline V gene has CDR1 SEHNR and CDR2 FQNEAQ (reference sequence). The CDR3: CASSLVLAGGGETQYF. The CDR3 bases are TGTGCCAGCAGCTTAGTCCTAGCGGGGGGAGGAGAGACCCAGTACTTC.

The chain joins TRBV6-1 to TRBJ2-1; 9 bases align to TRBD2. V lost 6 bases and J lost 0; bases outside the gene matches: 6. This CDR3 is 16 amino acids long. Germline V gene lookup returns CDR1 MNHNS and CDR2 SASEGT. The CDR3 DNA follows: TGTGCCAGCAGCCACTCTAGCGGGGCCTCCTACAATGAGCAGTTCTTC. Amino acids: CASSHSSGASYNEQFF.

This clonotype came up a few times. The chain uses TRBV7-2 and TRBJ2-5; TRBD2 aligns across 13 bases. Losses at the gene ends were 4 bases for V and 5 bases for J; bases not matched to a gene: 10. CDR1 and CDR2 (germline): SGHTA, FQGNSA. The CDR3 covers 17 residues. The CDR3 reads CASSSLGLAGAGETQYF. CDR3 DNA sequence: TGTGCCAGCAGCTCGCTTGGACTAGCGGGGGCAGGGGAGACCCAGTACTTC.

The CDR3 sequence is CSARDISPDRVANYGYTF. In nucleotides, the CDR3 is TGCAGTGCTAGAGACATATCCCCCGACAGGGTGGCTAACTATGGCTACACCTTC. The V gene is TRBV20-1, the J gene TRBJ1-2, with 7 bases fitting TRBD1. Germline loops: CDR1 DFQATT, CDR2 SNEGSKA (reference sequence). The CDR3 contains 18 residues. V gave up 0 bases and J gave up 0 bases; unmatched junction bases: 13.